The entry below describes one TCR beta chain. Its antigen remains unidentified. The data are from a study of cytomegalovirus exposure and HLA in healthy donors. Background on the study: Unique TCRs from HLA-typed donors, 80 million to 90 million of them, were held in an early data release. Regarding the study as a whole: A previous analysis found most TCR beta V segments productive roughly 90% or roughly 30% of the time.

A multiplex PCR was run with 60 Vbeta primers and 13 Jbeta primers. Some clones are missing from TCRdb's copy, which holds only in-frame ones; the method was immunoSEQ multiplex PCR. The repertoire has around 120,000 clones, about 80% of them found once; the top ten carry about 29%. Donors were nominally healthy when sampled, though unrecorded immune exposures were likely. The CDR3 is 15 residues long. Germline V gene data show CDR1 as MNHEY and CDR2 as SMNVEV (reference sequence). V gave up 4 bases and J gave up 10 bases; unmatched junction bases: 10. Material for sequencing was PBMCs. The source is a man aged 60-69 years in good health and CMV-seropositive. The rearrangement links TRBV27 to TRBJ2-2; 9 bases match TRBD1. The CDR3 nucleotides read TGTGCCAGCAGTTCCAATCGCCGGGACAGGGTGGAGCTGTTTTTT. As protein: CASSSNRRDRVELFF.